This record covers a single T cell receptor (beta chain). This sample stems from a study of Ad26.COV2.S vaccination and SARS-CoV-2 variants. About the research overall: Intramuscular Ad26.COV2.S at 5x10^10 or 1x10^11 viral particles.

Repertoires were generated with immunoSEQ multiplex PCR, while TCRdb's copy carries only in-frame clones and drops some. The table has some 410,000 clones, 92% seen once; the top ten hold about 1.7%. Described treatment: some 20 received Ad26.COV2.S at low or high dose, single or two shots; roughly 5 received placebo; per-sample allocation not given. It was on day 63 after the first vaccine or placebo injection that samples were taken. From germline, CDR1 is MDHEN and CDR2 SYDVKM. The V gene lost 3 bases and the J gene lost 2 bases, with 8 bases spanning the gap. The CDR3 totals 14 residues. The chain carries TRBV28 and TRBJ1-5; D not certain. This receptor was taken from a person aged 18 to 59 who received the Ad26.COV2.S COVID-19 vaccine or a placebo. The sample consisted of peripheral blood, taken in a trial of Ad26.COV2.S vaccine versus placebo. The CDR3 DNA reads TGTGCCAGCAGTTTGGACGGGGGCAATCAGCCCCAGCATTTT. As protein: CASSLDGGNQPQHF.